This T cell receptor (beta chain) originates from a study of radiotherapy plus CTLA-4 blockade in lung cancer. Assay used: immunoSEQ multiplex PCR; TCRdb lists only in-frame clones, some missing. The profile shows about 88,000 clones, 72% of them singletons. As concerns this clone: Its antigen is unidentified.

Findings of the study overall: Some TCR clones had been derived from tumors. These clones expanded in peripheral blood after radiotherapy plus ipilimumab. Best predicting response, reportedly, were early blood T cell clone dynamics, with interferon-beta.

Germline V gives CDR1 WNHNN, CDR2 SYGVQD (reference sequence). This CDR3 spans 13 amino acids. The V end lost 1 base, the J end lost 1 base, and 5 bases lay between the germline ends. Chemo-refractory metastatic non-small-cell lung cancer patients were treated with focal radiation plus CTLA-4 blockade with ipilimumab. The sample consisted of peripheral blood, taken from a patient treated with radiotherapy plus ipilimumab. This rearrangement joins TRBV10-1 to TRBJ2-7; D ambiguous. The origin of this receptor is a human donor with non-small cell lung cancer that progressed on radiotherapy plus ipilimumab. The CDR3: CASSEYPSYEQYF. The CDR3 DNA follows: TGCGCCAGCAGTGAGTATCCTTCCTACGAGCAGTACTTC.